This is a list of T cell receptor beta chains from one sample in a study of blood T cell repertoires in COVID-19. This table comes from immunoSEQ multiplex PCR, and its TCRdb copy is limited to in-frame clones, with some not included. The sample includes around 130,000 clones, around 84% of them seen just once. The specimen was peripheral blood. The receptor source for this set is a woman aged 80 or over with acute or convalescent COVID-19. Each CDR3 is given without its conserved first and last residue. Size is stated for part of the rows, as once, few or many counts, or as a class when the clone is expanded.

v_call: TRBV10-2; j_call: TRBJ1-2; clone_size: NA; cdr3_aa: ASTGGTGGIYGYT
v_call: TRBV12-3/TRBV12-4; j_call: TRBJ1-2; clone_size: NA; cdr3_aa: ASSLSSYGYT
v_call: TRBV2; j_call: TRBJ1-6; clone_size: NA; cdr3_aa: ASSEDGTGSSYNSPLH
v_call: TRBV3-1/TRBV3-2; j_call: TRBJ2-4; clone_size: once; cdr3_aa: ASSQDSGTAKNIQY
v_call: TRBV15; j_call: TRBJ1-4; clone_size: NA; cdr3_aa: ATSRLRPGQENEKLF
v_call: TRBV7-2; j_call: TRBJ2-1; clone_size: NA; cdr3_aa: ASSSQVYNEQF
v_call: TRBV2; j_call: TRBJ2-7; clone_size: NA; cdr3_aa: ASSWTSGTAYEQY
v_call: TRBV7-8; j_call: TRBJ1-5; clone_size: few; cdr3_aa: ASSLRTGGNQPQH
v_call: TRBV5-1; j_call: TRBJ2-1; clone_size: few; cdr3_aa: ASSWTGGNNEQF
v_call: TRBV13; j_call: TRBJ1-6; clone_size: NA; cdr3_aa: ASSPGTENSPLH
v_call: TRBV29-1; j_call: TRBJ1-2; clone_size: NA; cdr3_aa: SVEVWKGAHYGYT
v_call: TRBV4-3; j_call: TRBJ2-3; clone_size: NA; cdr3_aa: ASSQQLAGGQDTQY
v_call: TRBV6-5; j_call: TRBJ2-1; clone_size: NA; cdr3_aa: ASSSPGGLYNEQF
v_call: TRBV5-6; j_call: TRBJ2-7; clone_size: NA; cdr3_aa: ASSFGRSYEQY
v_call: TRBV6-5; j_call: TRBJ2-3; clone_size: NA; cdr3_aa: ASTILGGGTDTQY
v_call: TRBV9; j_call: TRBJ1-1; clone_size: NA; cdr3_aa: ASTTGQGHTEAF
v_call: TRBV3-1/TRBV3-2; j_call: TRBJ1-2; clone_size: NA; cdr3_aa: ASSQGASGFYGYT
v_call: TRBV10-3; j_call: TRBJ2-5; clone_size: NA; cdr3_aa: AISEDAGGAGHQETQY
v_call: TRBV2; j_call: TRBJ2-3; clone_size: NA; cdr3_aa: ASSDRGTQY
v_call: TRBV6-5; j_call: TRBJ2-1; clone_size: NA; cdr3_aa: ASSYSGGLYNEQF
v_call: TRBV4-3; j_call: TRBJ2-3; clone_size: NA; cdr3_aa: ASSQSPTSGGSDTQY
v_call: TRBV11-3; j_call: TRBJ2-1; clone_size: NA; cdr3_aa: ASSSGTGLGEQF
v_call: TRBV11-2; j_call: TRBJ2-7; clone_size: few; cdr3_aa: ASTPTDLSYEQY
v_call: TRBV2; j_call: TRBJ2-1; clone_size: NA; cdr3_aa: ASPTWTSGPLQQF
v_call: TRBV19; j_call: TRBJ2-2; clone_size: few; cdr3_aa: ASGTGGFFGGELF
v_call: TRBV5-6; j_call: TRBJ2-7; clone_size: NA; cdr3_aa: ASRVGDRAYEQY
v_call: TRBV27; j_call: TRBJ1-1; clone_size: NA; cdr3_aa: ASSPGQGTDTEAF
v_call: TRBV9; j_call: TRBJ2-7; clone_size: NA; cdr3_aa: ASSVDDRAFDEQY
v_call: TRBV5-5; j_call: TRBJ1-2; clone_size: NA; cdr3_aa: ASSPDRGTNYGYT
v_call: TRBV2; j_call: TRBJ1-3; clone_size: NA; cdr3_aa: ASTPDRGTNTIY
v_call: TRBV11-2; j_call: TRBJ2-3; clone_size: NA; cdr3_aa: ASSYQMMDTQY
v_call: TRBV6-2/TRBV6-3; j_call: TRBJ2-1; clone_size: NA; cdr3_aa: ASSDQAGGQREQF
v_call: TRBV25-1; j_call: TRBJ2-1; clone_size: once; cdr3_aa: ASSEGKTGVRDEQF
v_call: TRBV4-1; j_call: TRBJ1-3; clone_size: NA; cdr3_aa: ASSPGSSGNTIY
v_call: TRBV12-3/TRBV12-4; j_call: TRBJ1-2; clone_size: NA; cdr3_aa: ASSLTGVGGYT
v_call: TRBV3-1/TRBV3-2; j_call: TRBJ1-4; clone_size: few; cdr3_aa: ASSPGGGGEKLF
v_call: TRBV3-1/TRBV3-2; j_call: TRBJ2-3; clone_size: NA; cdr3_aa: ASSQGMMGLGSDTQY
v_call: TRBV7-9; j_call: TRBJ2-1; clone_size: once; cdr3_aa: ASSFLASGGYNEQF
v_call: TRBV7-2; j_call: TRBJ1-2; clone_size: NA; cdr3_aa: ASSPETGPSTYGYT
v_call: TRBV6-2/TRBV6-3; j_call: TRBJ2-7; clone_size: NA; cdr3_aa: ASSSLAGDWEQY
v_call: TRBV5-1; j_call: TRBJ1-1; clone_size: NA; cdr3_aa: ASSSSQGVRDTEAF
v_call: TRBV5-1; j_call: TRBJ2-7; clone_size: NA; cdr3_aa: ASSLDVRTDEQY
v_call: TRBV7-2; j_call: TRBJ2-1; clone_size: NA; cdr3_aa: ASSLVAGKEQF
v_call: TRBV14; j_call: TRBJ1-3; clone_size: NA; cdr3_aa: ASSQSQGQLGNTIY
v_call: TRBV27; j_call: TRBJ2-7; clone_size: NA; cdr3_aa: ASSSLSGLGEQY